This T cell receptor beta chain derives from a study of blood T cell repertoires in COVID-19. The data were produced by immunoSEQ multiplex PCR, yet TCRdb's version contains in-frame clones alone and is incomplete. The sample yields roughly 120,000 clones, around 83% seen once. V lost 5 bases to trimming and J lost 3 bases; unmatched junction nucleotides: 11. Germline V gene data show CDR1 as LNHNV and CDR2 as YYDKDF (reference sequence). The CDR3 is 16 amino acids. This rearrangement joins TRBV15 to TRBJ2-7; 9 bases are shared with TRBD2. The sample was peripheral blood. The receptor was derived from a woman aged 80 or older with active or convalescent COVID-19. The CDR3 is CATSGGLANSGYEQYF. DNA of the CDR3: TGTGCCACCAGCGGGGGACTAGCCAATTCGGGCTACGAGCAGTACTTC. Filled out from reference TRBV15 and TRBJ2-7, the complete variable domain reads DAMVIQNPRYQVTQFGKPVTLSCSQTLNHNVMYWYQQKSSQAPKLLFHYYDKDFNNEADTPDNFQSRRPNTSFCFLDIRSPGLGDTAMYLCATSGGLANSGYEQYFGPGTRLTVT.